The next 12 T cell receptor beta chains were all read from a single sample in a study of CD8 T cells in Susac syndrome. The RNA input was roughly 0.45 to 1 ug, and it was reverse transcribed with random hexamers. TCRdb reprocessed the immunoSEQ multiplex PCR reads with MiXCR, giving one entry per CDR3 protein. The repertoire consists of some 130,000 distinct CDR3 sequences, with about 95% occurring once and the leading ten covering about 0.12%. The sample consisted of CD4+ T cells from PBMCs. Source of these receptors: a human donor with multiple sclerosis.

The chain joins TRBV12-3 or TRBV12-4 to TRBJ1-1; D gene unclear. V was pared by 7 bases and J by 6 bases, with 12 bases between. This CDR3 region has 12 residues. The CDR3 DNA reads TGTGCCAGCACCTCGACTGCGTCTGAAGCTTTCTTT. This translates into CASTSTASEAFF.

This sequence joins TRBV2 and TRBJ2-5; 8 bases line up with TRBD2. The J segment lost 1 base and the V segment lost 10 bases, leaving 5 bases of the junction unmatched. CDR1 is SNHLY and CDR2 is FYNNEI in the germline V gene. The CDR3 is 13 amino acids. The CDR3 loop reads CATRTSSQETQYF. The CDR3 coding sequence is TGTGCCACCCGGACTAGCAGCCAAGAGACCCAGTACTTC.

The chain combines TRBV29-1 with TRBJ1-1; D is unclear. V lost 8 bases and J 0 bases, leaving 22 bases between the germline ends. The CDR3 is 16 residues long. Germline CDR1 is SQVTM and CDR2 is ANQGSEA. The DNA of the CDR3 is TGCAGCCTAAGCCTACTCACGGGATGGATGAACACTGAAGCTTTCTTT. Its translation: CSLSLLTGWMNTEAFF.

V is TRBV19 and J is TRBJ2-3; 9 bases agree with TRBD2. V trimming: 5 bases; J trimming: 4 bases; junction bases outside the gene matches: 10. Germline-derived CDR1 and CDR2 are LNHDA and SQIVND (reference sequence). The CDR3 covers 16 residues. This CDR3 reads CASSAGSGSQPDTQYF. The CDR3 DNA reads TGTGCCAGTAGTGCAGGTAGCGGGAGCCAGCCAGATACGCAGTATTTT.

DNA for the CDR3: TGTGCCAGCGGGACGACTTGGAGAACAGATACGCAGTATTTT. This translates into CASGTTWRTDTQYF. The chain joins TRBV6-6 to TRBJ2-3, with D perhaps assigned TRBD1 or TRBD2 (5 bases each). The CDR3 has 14 amino acids. CDR1 is MNHNY and CDR2 is SVGAGI in the germline V gene (reference sequence). The V gene lost 8 bases and the J gene lost 3 bases, with 15 bases spanning the gap.

The table lists this clonotype with a few counts. This rearrangement joins TRBV6-2 or TRBV6-3 to TRBJ2-2; D is unresolved. Trimming pared 4 bases from V and 2 bases from J, leaving 5 bases between. Per the germline V gene, CDR1 is MNHEY and CDR2 is SVGEGT. The CDR3 has 13 residues. The CDR3 DNA reads as TGTGCCAGCAGTTCACGTAACACCGGGGAGCTGTTTTTT. This gives the protein CASSSRNTGELFF.

This chain connects TRBV19 to TRBJ1-2; 7 positions match TRBD1. V trimming: 2 bases; J trimming: 5 bases; junction bases outside the gene matches: 11. The CDR3 is 16 amino acids. Per germline, CDR1 LNHDA and CDR2 SQIVND (reference sequence). CDR3: CASSIKSSDRSYGYTF. In DNA form, the CDR3 reads TGTGCCAGTAGTATAAAGTCTTCGGACAGGTCGTATGGCTACACCTTC.

V is TRBV20-1 and J is TRBJ2-3; 8 nucleotides match TRBD2. This CDR3 has 13 residues. Trimming cost V 8 bases and J 6 bases; bases outside gene matches: 10. Germline CDR1 reads DFQATT; CDR2 reads SNEGSKA (reference sequence). The CDR3 loop is CSPTAGAKDTQYF. The CDR3, as DNA: TGCAGTCCTACAGCGGGAGCCAAGGATACGCAGTATTTT.

V gene TRBV5-1 combines with J gene TRBJ1-5; a weak D match, TRBD1 (5 bases). Germline values: CDR1 SGHRS, CDR2 YFSETQ. The V end was cut by 1 base, the J end by 7 bases, with 15 bases between. The CDR3 covers 15 residues. The CDR3 here is CASSLSGFGEQPQHF. In nucleotides, the CDR3 is TGCGCCAGCAGCTTGTCAGGGTTCGGTGAGCAGCCCCAGCATTTT.

V and J are TRBV12-3 or TRBV12-4 and TRBJ2-1, with D possibly TRBD1 on 5 matching bases. The CDR3 contains 15 residues. Trimming cost V 2 bases and J 5 bases, with 13 bases left between them. The CDR3 reads CASSLYAMGHNEQFF. The DNA for the CDR3 is TGTGCCAGCAGTTTATACGCGATGGGGCACAATGAGCAGTTCTTC.

V gene TRBV11-2 combines with J gene TRBJ1-1; no clear D gene. Per germline, CDR1 SGHAT and CDR2 FQNNGV. V lost 4 bases, J lost 1 base, and 13 bases lay in between. The CDR3 has 15 amino acids. The CDR3 bases are TGTGCCAGCAGCTACCCCGGGAGAAGGAACACTGAAGCTTTCTTT. Its translation is CASSYPGRRNTEAFF. The full variable domain, with the rest looked up from reference TRBV11-2 and TRBJ1-1, is EAGVAQSPRYKIIEKRQSVAFWCNPISGHATLYWYQQILGQGPKLLIQFQNNGVVDDSQLPKDRFSAERLKGVDSTLKIQPAKLEDSAVYLCASSYPGRRNTEAFFGQGTRLTVV.

This chain connects TRBV19 to TRBJ2-2, with 9 bases identical to TRBD1. The CDR3 has 16 amino acids. V shed 4 bases, J shed 3 bases, and the junction held 6 bases outside the gene matches. The germline CDR1 and CDR2 sequences are LNHDA and SQIVND (reference sequence). CDR3 nucleotide sequence: TGTGCCAGTAGTACCCCGACAGGGGGAGACACCGGGGAGCTGTTTTTT. Protein sequence: CASSTPTGGDTGELFF.